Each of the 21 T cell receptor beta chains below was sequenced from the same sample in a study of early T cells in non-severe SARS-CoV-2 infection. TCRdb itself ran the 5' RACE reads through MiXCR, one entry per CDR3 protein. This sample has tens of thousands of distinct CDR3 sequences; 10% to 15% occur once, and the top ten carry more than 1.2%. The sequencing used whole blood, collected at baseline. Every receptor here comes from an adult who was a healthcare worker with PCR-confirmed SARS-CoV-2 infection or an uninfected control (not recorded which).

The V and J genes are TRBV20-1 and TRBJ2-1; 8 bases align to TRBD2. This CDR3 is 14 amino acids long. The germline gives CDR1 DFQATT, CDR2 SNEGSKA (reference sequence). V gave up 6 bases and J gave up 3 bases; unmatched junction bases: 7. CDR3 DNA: TGCAGTGCAACCGGGACTAGTAGCTACAATGAGCAGTTCTTC. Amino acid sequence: CSATGTSSYNEQFF.

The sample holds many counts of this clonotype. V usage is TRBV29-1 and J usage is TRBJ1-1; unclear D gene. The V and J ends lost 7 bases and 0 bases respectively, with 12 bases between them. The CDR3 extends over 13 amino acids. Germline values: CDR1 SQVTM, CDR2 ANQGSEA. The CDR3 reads CSAWTGMNTEAFF. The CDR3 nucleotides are TGCAGCGCCTGGACTGGAATGAACACTGAAGCTTTCTTT.

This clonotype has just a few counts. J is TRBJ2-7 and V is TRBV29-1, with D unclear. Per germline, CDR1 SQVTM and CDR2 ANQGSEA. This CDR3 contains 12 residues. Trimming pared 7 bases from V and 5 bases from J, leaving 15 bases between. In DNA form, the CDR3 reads TGCAGCGCCATACCGTTGTATGACGAGCAGTACTTC. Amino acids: CSAIPLYDEQYF.

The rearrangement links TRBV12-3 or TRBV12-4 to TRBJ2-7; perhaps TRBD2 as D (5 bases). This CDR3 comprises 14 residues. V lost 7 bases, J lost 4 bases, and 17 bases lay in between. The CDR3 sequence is CASTWGGSPYEQYF. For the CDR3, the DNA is TGTGCCAGCACCTGGGGTGGGAGTCCATACGAGCAGTACTTC.

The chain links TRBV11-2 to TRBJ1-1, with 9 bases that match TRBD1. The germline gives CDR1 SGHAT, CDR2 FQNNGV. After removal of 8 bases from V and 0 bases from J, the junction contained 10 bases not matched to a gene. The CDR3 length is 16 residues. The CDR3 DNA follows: TGTGCCAGCCACGCTGGGACAGGGACGATGAACACTGAAGCTTTCTTT. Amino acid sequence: CASHAGTGTMNTEAFF.

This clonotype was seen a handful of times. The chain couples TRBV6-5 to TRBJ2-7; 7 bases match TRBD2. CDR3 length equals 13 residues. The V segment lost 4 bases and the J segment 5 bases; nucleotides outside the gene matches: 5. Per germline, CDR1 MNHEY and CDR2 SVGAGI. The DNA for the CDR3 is TGTGCCAGCAGTTTCCTGCGGGGGAACGAGCAGTACTTC. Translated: CASSFLRGNEQYF.

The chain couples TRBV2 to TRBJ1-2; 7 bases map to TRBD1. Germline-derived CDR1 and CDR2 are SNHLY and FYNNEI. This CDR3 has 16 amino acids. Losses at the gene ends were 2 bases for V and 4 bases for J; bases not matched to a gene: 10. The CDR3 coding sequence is TGTGCCAGCAGTGAACTTTCAGGGGGACAGTCCTATGGCTACACCTTC. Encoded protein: CASSELSGGQSYGYTF.

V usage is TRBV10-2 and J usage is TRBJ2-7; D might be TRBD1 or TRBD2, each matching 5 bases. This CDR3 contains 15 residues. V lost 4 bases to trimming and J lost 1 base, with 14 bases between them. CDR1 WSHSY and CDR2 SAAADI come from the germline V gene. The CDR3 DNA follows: TGCGCCAGCAGTGCCGAACCGGGACGGTCCTACGAGCAGTACTTC. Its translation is CASSAEPGRSYEQYF.

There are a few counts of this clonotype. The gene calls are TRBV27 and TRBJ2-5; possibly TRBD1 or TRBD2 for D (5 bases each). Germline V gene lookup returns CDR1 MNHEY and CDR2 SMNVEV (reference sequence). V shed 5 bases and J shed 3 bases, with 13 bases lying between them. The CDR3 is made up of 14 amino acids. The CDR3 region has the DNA TGTGCCAGCAGTCCGGGACCATCTGAAGAGACCCAGTACTTC. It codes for CASSPGPSEETQYF.

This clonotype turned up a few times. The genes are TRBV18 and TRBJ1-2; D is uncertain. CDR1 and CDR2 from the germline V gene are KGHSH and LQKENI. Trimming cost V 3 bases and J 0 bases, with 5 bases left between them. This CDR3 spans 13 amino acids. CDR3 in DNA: TGTGCCAGCTCACCGTCCTCTAACTATGGCTACACCTTC. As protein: CASSPSSNYGYTF.

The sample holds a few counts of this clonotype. DNA for the CDR3: TGCGCCAGCAGTGAGTCGATAGGTGGGGGGGTCTCCTACGAGCAGTACTTC. Protein product: CASSESIGGGVSYEQYF. This chain links TRBV10-2 with TRBJ2-7; 7 nucleotides align to TRBD2. V shed 0 bases and J 0 bases; nucleotides not matched to a gene: 8. The CDR3 covers 17 residues. CDR1 WSHSY and CDR2 SAAADI come from the germline V gene.

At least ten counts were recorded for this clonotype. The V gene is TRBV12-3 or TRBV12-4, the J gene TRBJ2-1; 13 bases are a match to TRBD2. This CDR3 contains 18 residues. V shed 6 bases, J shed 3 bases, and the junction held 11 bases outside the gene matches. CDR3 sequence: CASSLKGLAGPSYNEQFF. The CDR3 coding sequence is TGTGCCAGCAGCCTAAAGGGACTAGCGGGACCAAGCTACAATGAGCAGTTCTTC.

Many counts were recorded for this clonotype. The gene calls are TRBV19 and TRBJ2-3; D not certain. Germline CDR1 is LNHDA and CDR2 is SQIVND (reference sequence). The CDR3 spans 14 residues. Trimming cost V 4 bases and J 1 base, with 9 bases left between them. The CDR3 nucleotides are TGTGCCAGTAGTACCCTCACGGGCACAGATACGCAGTATTTT. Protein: CASSTLTGTDTQYF.

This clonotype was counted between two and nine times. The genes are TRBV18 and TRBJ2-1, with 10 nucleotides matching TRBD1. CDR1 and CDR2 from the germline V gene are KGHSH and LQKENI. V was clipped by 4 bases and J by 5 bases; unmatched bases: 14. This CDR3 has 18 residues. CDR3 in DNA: TGTGCCAGCTCACTAACAACTACCCTCGGGACAGGGGACAATGAGCAGTTCTTC. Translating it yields CASSLTTTLGTGDNEQFF.

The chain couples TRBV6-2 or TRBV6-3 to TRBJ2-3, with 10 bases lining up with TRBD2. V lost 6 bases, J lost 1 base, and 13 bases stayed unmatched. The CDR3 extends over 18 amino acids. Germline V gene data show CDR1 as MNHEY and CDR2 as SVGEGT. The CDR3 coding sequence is TGTGCCAGCAGACCGGCTCCCGGGACTAGCGTTCGCACAGATACGCAGTATTTT. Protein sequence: CASRPAPGTSVRTDTQYF.

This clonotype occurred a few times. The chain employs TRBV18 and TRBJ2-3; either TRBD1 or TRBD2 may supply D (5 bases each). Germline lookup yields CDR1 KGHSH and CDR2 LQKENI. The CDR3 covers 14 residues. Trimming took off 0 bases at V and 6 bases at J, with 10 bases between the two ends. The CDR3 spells CASSPPSGGDTQYF. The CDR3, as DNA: TGTGCCAGCTCACCACCGAGTGGGGGTGATACGCAGTATTTT.

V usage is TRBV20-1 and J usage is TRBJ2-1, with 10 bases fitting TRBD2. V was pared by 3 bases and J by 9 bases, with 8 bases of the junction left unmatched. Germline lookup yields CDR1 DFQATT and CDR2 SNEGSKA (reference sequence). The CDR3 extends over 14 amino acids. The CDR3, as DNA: TGCAGTGCTAGTCATCTAGCGGGAGTTTTTGAGCAGTTCTTC. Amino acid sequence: CSASHLAGVFEQFF.

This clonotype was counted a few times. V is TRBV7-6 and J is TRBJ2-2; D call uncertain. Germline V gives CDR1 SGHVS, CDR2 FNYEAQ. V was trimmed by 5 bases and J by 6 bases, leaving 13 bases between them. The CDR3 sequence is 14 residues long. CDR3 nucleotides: TGTGCCAGCAGCCATCCCCCTGGCGCCGGGGAGCTGTTTTTT. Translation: CASSHPPGAGELFF.

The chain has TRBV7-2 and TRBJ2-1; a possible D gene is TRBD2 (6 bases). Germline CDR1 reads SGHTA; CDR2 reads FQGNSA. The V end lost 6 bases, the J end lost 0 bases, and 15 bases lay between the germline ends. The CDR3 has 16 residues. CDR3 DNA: TGTGCCAGCAGAAAAAGCGCGGGGAGCTCCTACAATGAGCAGTTCTTC. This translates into CASRKSAGSSYNEQFF.

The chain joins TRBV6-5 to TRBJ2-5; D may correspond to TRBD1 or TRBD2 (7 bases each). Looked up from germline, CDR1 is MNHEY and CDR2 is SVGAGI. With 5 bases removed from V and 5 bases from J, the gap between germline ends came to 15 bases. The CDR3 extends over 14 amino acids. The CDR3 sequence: CASSSGTAPETQYF. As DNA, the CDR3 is TGTGCCAGCAGTAGCGGGACAGCCCCCGAGACCCAGTACTTC.

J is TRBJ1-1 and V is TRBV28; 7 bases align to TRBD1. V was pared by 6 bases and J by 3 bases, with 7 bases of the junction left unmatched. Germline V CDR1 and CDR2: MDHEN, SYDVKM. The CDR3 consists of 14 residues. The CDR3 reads CASRPGTAHTEAFF. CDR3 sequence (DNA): TGTGCCAGCAGGCCCGGGACAGCTCACACTGAAGCTTTCTTT. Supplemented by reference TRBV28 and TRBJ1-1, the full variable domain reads DVKVTQSSRYLVKRTGEKVFLECVQDMDHENMFWYRQDPGLGLRLIYFSYDVKMKEKGDIPEGYSVSREKKERFSLILESASTNQTSMYLCASRPGTAHTEAFFGQGTRLTVV.